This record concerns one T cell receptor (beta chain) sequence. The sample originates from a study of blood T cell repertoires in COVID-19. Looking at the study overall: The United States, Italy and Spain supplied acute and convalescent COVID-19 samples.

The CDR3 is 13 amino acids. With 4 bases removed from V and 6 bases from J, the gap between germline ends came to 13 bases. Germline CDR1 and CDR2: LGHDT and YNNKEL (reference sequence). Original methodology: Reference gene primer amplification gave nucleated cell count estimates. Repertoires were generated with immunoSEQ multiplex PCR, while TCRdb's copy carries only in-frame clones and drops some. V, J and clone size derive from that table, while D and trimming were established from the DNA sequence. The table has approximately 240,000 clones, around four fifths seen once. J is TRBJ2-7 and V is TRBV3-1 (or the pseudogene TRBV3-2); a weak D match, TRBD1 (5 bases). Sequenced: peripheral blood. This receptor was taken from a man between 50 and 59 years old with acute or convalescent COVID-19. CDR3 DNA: TGTGCCAGCAGCCTCGTCTGGGGCGGCGAGCAGTACTTC. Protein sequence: CASSLVWGGEQYF.